This T cell receptor beta chain was sequenced for a study of blood T cell repertoires in COVID-19. About the study: The cDNA or gDNA used as material had been derived from T cells, B-cell-depleted T cells, or PBMCs.

Sequenced by immunoSEQ multiplex PCR; TCRdb stores in-frame clones only, minus some. The sample includes roughly 190,000 clones, around 85% of them seen just once. V lost 4 bases and J lost 4, with 13 bases in between. The CDR3 length is 14 residues. From germline, CDR1 is LNHDA and CDR2 SQIVND (reference sequence). This clone was seen a single time. This chain links TRBV19 with TRBJ1-2; possible D gene TRBD1, 5 bases. Sequenced material: peripheral blood. The TCR sequence derives from a woman aged 60-70 years with COVID-19, enrolled during active disease. This CDR3 is CASSKDTGGYGYTF. The CDR3 DNA follows: TGTGCCAGTAGTAAGGACACCGGGGGCTATGGCTACACCTTC.